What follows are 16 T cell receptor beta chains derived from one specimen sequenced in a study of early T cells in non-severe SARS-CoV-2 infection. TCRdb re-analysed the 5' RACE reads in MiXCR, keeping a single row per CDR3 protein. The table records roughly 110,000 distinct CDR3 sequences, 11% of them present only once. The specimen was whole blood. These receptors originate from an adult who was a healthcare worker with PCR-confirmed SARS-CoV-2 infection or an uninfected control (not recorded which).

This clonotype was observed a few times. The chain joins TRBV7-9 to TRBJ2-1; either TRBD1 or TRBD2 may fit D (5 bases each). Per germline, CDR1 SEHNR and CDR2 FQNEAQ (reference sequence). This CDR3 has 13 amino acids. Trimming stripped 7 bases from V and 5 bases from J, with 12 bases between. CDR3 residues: CASTKGPNNEQFF. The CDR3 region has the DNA TGTGCCAGCACCAAGGGACCAAACAATGAGCAGTTCTTC.

CDR3 sequence reads: CSALIPSYEQYF. The CDR3 nucleotides read TGCAGTGCGCTGATTCCTTCCTACGAGCAGTACTTC. The chain uses TRBV20-1 and TRBJ2-7, with D hard to call. Germline V gene lookup returns CDR1 DFQATT and CDR2 SNEGSKA (reference sequence). Trimming removed 6 bases from V and 1 base from J, with 10 bases in between. The CDR3 covers 12 residues.

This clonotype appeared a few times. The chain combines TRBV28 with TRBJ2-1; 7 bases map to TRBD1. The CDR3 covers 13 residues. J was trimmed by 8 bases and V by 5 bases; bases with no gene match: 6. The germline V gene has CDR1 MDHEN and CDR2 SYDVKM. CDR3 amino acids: CASSLGQDDEQFF. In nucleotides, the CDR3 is TGTGCCAGCAGTCTTGGACAGGACGATGAGCAGTTCTTC.

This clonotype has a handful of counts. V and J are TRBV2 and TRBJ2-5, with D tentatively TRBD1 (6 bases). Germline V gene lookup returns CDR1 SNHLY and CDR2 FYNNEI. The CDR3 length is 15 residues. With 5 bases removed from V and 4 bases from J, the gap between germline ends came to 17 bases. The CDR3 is CASSRIRGLGETQYF. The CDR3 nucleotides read TGTGCCAGCAGTCGGATCAGGGGCCTGGGAGAGACCCAGTACTTC.

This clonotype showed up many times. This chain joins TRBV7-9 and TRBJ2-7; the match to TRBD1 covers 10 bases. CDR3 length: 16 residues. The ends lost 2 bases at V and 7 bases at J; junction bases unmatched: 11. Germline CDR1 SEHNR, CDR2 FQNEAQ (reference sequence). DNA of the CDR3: TGTGCCAGCAGCTTACTGCGCGGGACAGGGGAAGAGGAGCAGTACTTC. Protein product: CASSLLRGTGEEEQYF. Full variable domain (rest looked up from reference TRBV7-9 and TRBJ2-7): DTGVSQNPRHKITKRGQNVTFRCDPISEHNRLYWYRQTLGQGPEFLTYFQNEAQLEKSRLLSDRFSAERPKGSFSTLEIQRTEQGDSAMYLCASSLLRGTGEEEQYFGPGTRLTVT.

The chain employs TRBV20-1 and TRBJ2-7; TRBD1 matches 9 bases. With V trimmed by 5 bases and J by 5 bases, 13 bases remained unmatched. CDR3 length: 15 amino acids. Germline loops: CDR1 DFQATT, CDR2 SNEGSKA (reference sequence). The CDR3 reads CSAGKSGQGFDEQYF. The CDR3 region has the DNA TGCAGTGCTGGCAAGTCGGGACAGGGTTTCGACGAGCAGTACTTC.

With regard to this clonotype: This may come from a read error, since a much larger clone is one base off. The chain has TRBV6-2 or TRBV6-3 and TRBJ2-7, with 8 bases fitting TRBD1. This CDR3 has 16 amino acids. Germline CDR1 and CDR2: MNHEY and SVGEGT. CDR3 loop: CASSLRDRKSSYEQCF. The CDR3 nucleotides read TGTGCCAGCAGTCTCCGGGACAGGAAAAGCTCCTACGAGCAGTGCTTC.

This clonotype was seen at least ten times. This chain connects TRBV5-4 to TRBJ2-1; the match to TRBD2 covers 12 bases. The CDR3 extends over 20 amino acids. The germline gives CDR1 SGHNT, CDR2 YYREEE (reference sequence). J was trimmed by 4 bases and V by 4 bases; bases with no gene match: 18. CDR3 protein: CASSVLAGTSGHVVYNEQFF. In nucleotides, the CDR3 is TGTGCCAGCAGCGTCCTTGCCGGGACTAGCGGGCATGTCGTATACAATGAGCAGTTCTTC. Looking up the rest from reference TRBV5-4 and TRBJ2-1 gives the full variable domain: ETGVTQSPTHLIKTRGQQVTLRCSSQSGHNTVSWYQQALGQGPQFIFQYYREEENGRGNFPPRFSGLQFPNYSSELNVNALELDDSALYLCASSVLAGTSGHVVYNEQFFGPGTRLTVL.

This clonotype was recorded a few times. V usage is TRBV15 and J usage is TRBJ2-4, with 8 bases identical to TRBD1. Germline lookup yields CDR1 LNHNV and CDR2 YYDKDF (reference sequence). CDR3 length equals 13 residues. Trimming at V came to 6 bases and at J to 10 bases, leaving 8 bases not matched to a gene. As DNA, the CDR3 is TGTGCCACCAGTAATCAGGGGGCCGAAATTCAGTACTTC. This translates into CATSNQGAEIQYF.

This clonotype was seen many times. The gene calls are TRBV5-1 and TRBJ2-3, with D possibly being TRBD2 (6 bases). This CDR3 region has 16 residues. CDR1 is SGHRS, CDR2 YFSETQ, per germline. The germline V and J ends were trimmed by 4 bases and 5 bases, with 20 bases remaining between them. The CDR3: CASSPMPGSGGDTQYF. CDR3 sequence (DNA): TGCGCCAGCAGCCCAATGCCTGGATCCGGGGGAGATACGCAGTATTTT.

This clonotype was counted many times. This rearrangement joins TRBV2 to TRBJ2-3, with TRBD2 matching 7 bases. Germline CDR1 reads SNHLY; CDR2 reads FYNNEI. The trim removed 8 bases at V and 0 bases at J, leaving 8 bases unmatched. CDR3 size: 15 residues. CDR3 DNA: TGTGCCAGCCGAATAGGCGGGAGAAGCACAGATACGCAGTATTTT. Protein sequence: CASRIGGRSTDTQYF.

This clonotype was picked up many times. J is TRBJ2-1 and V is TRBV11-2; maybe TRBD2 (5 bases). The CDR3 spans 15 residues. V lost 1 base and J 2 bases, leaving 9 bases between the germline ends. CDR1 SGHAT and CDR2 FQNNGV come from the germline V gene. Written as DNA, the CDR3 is TGTGCCAGCAGCTTAGGAGCGGTAGCCTACAATGAGCAGTTCTTC. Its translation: CASSLGAVAYNEQFF.

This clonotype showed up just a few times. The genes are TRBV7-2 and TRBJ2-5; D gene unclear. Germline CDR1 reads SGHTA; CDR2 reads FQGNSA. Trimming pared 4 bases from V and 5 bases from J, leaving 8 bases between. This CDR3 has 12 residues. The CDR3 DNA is TGTGCCAGCAGCTCGTCACGGGAGACCCAGTACTTC. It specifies CASSSSRETQYF.

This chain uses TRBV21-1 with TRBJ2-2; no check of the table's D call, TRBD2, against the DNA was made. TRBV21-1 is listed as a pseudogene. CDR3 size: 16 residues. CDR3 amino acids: CASSEPGLAVVGELFF. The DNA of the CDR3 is TGTGCCAGCAGCGAACCGGGACTAGCGGTAGTAGGGGAGCTGTTTTTT.

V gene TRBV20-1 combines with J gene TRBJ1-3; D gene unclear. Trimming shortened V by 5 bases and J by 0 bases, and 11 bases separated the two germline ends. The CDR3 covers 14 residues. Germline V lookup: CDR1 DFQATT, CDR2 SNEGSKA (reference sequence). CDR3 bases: TGCAGTGCTCGGGTACCCATCTCTGGAAACACCATATATTTT. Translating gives CSARVPISGNTIYF.

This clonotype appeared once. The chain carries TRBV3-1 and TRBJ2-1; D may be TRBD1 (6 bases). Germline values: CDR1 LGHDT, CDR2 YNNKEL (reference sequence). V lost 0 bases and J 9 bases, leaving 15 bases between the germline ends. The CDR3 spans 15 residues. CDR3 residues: CASSQDEGEWREQFF. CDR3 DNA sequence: TGTGCCAGCAGCCAAGATGAGGGGGAGTGGCGTGAGCAGTTCTTC.